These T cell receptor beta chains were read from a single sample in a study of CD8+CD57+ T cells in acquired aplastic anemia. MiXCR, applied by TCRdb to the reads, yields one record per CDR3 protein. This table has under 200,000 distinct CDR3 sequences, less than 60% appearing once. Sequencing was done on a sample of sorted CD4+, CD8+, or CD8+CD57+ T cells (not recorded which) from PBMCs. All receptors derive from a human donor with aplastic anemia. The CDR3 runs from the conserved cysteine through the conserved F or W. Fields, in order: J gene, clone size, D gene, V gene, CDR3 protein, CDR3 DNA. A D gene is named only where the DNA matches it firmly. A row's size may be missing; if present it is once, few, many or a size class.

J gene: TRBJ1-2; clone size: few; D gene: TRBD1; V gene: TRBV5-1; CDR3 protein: CASSPRGTDSNYGYTF; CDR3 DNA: TGCGCCAGCAGCCCCAGGGGGACAGATTCTAACTATGGCTACACCTTC
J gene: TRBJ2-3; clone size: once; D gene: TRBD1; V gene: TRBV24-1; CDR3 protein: CATSDHAPGQGSTDTQYF; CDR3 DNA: TGTGCCACCAGTGATCACGCCCCGGGACAGGGAAGCACAGATACGCAGTATTTT
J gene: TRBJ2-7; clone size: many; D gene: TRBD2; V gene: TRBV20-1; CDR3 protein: CSARPGLAGYEQYF; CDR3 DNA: TGCAGTGCCAGACCGGGACTAGCGGGATACGAGCAGTACTTC
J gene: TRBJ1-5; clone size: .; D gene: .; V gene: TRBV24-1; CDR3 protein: CATSYRVYRNQPQHF; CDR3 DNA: TGTGCCACCAGTTATAGGGTGTATCGGAATCAGCCCCAGCATTTT
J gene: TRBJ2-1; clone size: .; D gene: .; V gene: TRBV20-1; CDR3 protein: CSARVGSINIPNEQFF; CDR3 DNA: TGCAGTGCTAGAGTTGGCTCAATAAACATCCCCAATGAGCAGTTCTTC
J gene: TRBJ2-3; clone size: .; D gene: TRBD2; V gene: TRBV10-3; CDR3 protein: CAVSEGTSGTTSTDTQYF; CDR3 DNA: TGTGCCGTCAGTGAAGGGACTAGCGGCACTACTAGCACAGATACGCAGTATTTT
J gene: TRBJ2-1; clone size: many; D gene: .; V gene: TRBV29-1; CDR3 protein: CSVEDAGVNEQFF; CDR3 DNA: TGCAGCGTTGAAGATGCTGGGGTCAATGAGCAGTTCTTC
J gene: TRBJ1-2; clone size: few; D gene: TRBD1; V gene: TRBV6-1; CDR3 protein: CASSEDRVYGYTF; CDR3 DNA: TGTGCCAGCAGTGAGGACAGGGTGTATGGCTACACCTTC
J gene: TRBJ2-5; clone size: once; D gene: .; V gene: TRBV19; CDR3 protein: CASSIGTQETQYF; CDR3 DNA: TGTGCCAGTAGTATCGGGACCCAAGAGACCCAGTACTTC
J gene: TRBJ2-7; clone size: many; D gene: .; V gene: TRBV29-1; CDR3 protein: CSVIGRGQSLRGDEQYF; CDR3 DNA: TGCAGCGTTATAGGTAGAGGACAGTCCTTAAGGGGAGACGAGCAGTACTTC
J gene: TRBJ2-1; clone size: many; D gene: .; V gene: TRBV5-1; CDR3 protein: CASSTNWGGDNEQFF; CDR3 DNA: TGCGCCAGCAGCACTAATTGGGGGGGCGACAATGAGCAGTTCTTC
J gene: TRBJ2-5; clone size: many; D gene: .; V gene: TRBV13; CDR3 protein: CASSLVHQETQYF; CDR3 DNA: TGTGCCAGCAGCTTAGTTCATCAAGAGACCCAGTACTTC
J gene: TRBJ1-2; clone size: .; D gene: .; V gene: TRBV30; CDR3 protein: CARGAIYGYTF; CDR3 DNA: TGTGCCCGGGGGGCAATCTATGGCTACACCTTC
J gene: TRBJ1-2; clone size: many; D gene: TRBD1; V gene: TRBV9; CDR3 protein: CASSDRTGTGVSNYGYTF; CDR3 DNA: TGTGCCAGCAGCGACAGAACCGGGACAGGGGTTTCCAACTATGGCTACACCTTC
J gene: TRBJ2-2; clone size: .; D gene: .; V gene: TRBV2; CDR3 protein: CASMVTRPGELFF; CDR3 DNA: TGTGCCAGCATGGTTACTCGTCCCGGGGAGCTGTTTTTT
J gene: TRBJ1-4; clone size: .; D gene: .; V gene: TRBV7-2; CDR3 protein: CASSLSGLNEKLFF; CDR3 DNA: TGTGCCAGCAGCTTGTCAGGGCTTAATGAAAAACTGTTTTTT
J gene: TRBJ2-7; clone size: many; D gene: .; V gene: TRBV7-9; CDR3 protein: CASSRQDRQYF; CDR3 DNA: TGTGCCAGCAGTCGGCAGGATAGGCAGTACTTC
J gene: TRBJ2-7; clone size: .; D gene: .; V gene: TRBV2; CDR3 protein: CASSETVTYEQYF; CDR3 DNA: TGTGCCAGCAGTGAGACGGTCACCTACGAGCAGTACTTC
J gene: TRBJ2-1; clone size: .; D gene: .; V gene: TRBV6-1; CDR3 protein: CASSRGNRAYNEQFF; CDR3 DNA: TGTGCCAGCAGTCGGGGTAATCGGGCCTACAATGAGCAGTTCTTC
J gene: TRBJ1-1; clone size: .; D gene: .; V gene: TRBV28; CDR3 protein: CASSLMVHSNTEAFF; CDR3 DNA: TGTGCCAGCAGTTTAATGGTACACTCGAACACTGAAGCTTTCTTT
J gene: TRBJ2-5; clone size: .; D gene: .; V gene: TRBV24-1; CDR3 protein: CATSDLHGPGTQYF; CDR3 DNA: TGTGCCACCAGTGATCTACACGGCCCAGGGACCCAGTACTTC
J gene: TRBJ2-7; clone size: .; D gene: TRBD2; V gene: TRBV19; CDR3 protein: CASSVGTSGTYEQYF; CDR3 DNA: TGTGCCAGTAGTGTGGGGACTAGCGGGACCTACGAGCAGTACTTC
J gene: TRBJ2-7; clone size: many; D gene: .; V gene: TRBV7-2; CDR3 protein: CASSLGIRSYEQYF; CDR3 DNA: TGTGCCAGCAGCTTAGGTATCCGTTCCTACGAGCAGTACTTC
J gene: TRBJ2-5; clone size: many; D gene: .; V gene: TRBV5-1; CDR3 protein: CASSLTGPQETQYF; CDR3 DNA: TGCGCCAGCAGCTTGACAGGGCCTCAAGAGACCCAGTACTTC
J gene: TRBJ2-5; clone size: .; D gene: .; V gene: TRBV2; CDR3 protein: CASSDGQGTPETQYF; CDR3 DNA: TGTGCCAGCAGTGATGGGCAGGGGACTCCAGAGACCCAGTACTTC
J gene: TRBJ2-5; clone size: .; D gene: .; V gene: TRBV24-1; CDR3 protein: CATSDLKRGPQYF; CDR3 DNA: TGTGCCACCAGTGATTTGAAGAGGGGACCCCAGTACTTC
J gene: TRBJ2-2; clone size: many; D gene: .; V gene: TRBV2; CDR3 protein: CASSATTENTGELFF; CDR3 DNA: TGTGCCAGCAGTGCGACCACAGAGAACACCGGGGAGCTGTTTTTT
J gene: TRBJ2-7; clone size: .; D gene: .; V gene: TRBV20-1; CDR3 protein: CSASITHEQYF; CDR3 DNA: TGCAGTGCTTCGATCACCCACGAGCAGTACTTC
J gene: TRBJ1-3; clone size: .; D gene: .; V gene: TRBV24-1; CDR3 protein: CACSLSGAGPGSTIYF; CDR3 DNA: TGTGCCTGCAGTTTATCGGGGGCAGGGCCTGGAAGCACCATATATTTT